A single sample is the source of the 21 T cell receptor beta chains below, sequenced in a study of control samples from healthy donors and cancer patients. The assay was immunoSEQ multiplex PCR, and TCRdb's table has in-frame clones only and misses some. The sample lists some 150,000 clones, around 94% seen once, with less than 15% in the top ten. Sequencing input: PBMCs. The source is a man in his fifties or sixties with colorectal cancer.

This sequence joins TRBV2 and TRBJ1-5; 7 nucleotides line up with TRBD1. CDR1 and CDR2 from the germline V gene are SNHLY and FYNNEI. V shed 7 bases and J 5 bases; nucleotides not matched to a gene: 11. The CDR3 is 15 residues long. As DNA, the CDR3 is TGTGCCAGCACTTCAGGGGGGATGCCGGATCAGCCCCAGCATTTT. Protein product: CASTSGGMPDQPQHF.

CDR3 bases: TGTGCCAGCAGCAGGGAGGACAGAACCGCCCTGGATAATTCACCCCTCCACTTT. Translating it yields CASSREDRTALDNSPLHF. This sequence joins TRBV9 and TRBJ1-6, with D maybe TRBD1 (6 bases). This CDR3 contains 18 residues. The germline V gene has CDR1 SGDLS and CDR2 YYNGEE. The germline V and J ends were trimmed by 4 bases and 5 bases, with 22 bases remaining between them.

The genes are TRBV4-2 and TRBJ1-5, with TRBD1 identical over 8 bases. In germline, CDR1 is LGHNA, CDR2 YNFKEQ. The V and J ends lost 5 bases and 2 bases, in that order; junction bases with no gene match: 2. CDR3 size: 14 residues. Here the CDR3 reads CASSEGQGNQPQHF. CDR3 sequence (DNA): TGTGCCAGCAGCGAGGGACAGGGCAATCAGCCCCAGCATTTT.

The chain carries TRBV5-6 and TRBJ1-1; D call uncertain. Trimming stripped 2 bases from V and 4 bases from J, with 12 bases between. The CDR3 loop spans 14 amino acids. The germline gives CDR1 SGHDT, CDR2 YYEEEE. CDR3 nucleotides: TGTGCCAGCAGCTTCGATGGATTTGGCACTGAAGCTTTCTTT. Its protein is CASSFDGFGTEAFF.

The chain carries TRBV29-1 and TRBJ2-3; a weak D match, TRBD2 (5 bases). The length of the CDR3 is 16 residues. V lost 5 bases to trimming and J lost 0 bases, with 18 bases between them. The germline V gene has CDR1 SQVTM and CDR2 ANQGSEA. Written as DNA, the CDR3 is TGCAGCGTTTATGGACTTATCTCTTCTAGCACAGATACGCAGTATTTT. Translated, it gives CSVYGLISSSTDTQYF.

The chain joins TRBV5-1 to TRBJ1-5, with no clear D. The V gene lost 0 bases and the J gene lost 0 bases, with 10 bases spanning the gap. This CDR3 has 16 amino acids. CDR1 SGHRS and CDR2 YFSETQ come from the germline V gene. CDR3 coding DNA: TGCGCCAGCAGCTTGGAAGGGCCAGCTAGCAATCAGCCCCAGCATTTT. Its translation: CASSLEGPASNQPQHF.

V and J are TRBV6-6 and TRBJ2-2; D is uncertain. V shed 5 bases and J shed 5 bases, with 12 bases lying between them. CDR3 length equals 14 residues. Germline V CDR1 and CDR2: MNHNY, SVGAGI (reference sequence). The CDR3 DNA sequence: TGTGCCAGCAGTAAGGGATTTGGTACCGGGGAGCTGTTTTTT. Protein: CASSKGFGTGELFF.

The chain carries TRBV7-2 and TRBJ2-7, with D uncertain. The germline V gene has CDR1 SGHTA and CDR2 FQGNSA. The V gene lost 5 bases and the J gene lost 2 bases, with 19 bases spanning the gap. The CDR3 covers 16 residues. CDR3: CASSPDRLRNTYEQYF. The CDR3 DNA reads TGTGCCAGCAGCCCCGATAGACTTCGGAATACCTACGAGCAGTACTTC.

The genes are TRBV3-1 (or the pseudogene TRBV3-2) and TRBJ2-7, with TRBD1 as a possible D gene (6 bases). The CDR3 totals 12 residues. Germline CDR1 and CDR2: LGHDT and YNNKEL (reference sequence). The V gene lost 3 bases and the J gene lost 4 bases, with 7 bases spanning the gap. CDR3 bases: TGTGCCAGCAGCCACCAGGGGTACGAGCAGTACTTC. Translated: CASSHQGYEQYF.

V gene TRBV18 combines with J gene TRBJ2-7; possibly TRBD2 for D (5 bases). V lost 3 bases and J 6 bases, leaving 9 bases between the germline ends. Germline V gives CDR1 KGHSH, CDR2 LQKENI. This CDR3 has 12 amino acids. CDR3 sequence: CASSPTGFEQYF. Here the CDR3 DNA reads TGTGCCAGCTCACCGACGGGGTTCGAGCAGTACTTC.

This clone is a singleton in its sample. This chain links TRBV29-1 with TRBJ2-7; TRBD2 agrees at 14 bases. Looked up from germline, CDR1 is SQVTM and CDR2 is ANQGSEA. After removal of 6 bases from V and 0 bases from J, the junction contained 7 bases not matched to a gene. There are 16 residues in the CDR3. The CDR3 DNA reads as TGCAGCGTAGGGGGGACTAGCGGGGGACCCTCCTACGAGCAGTACTTC. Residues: CSVGGTSGGPSYEQYF.

For the CDR3, the DNA is TGTGCCAGCAGCCAATCTAGCGGGGGGGCGGAGACCCAGTACTTC. Residues: CASSQSSGGAETQYF. The V gene is TRBV3-1 (or the pseudogene TRBV3-2), the J gene TRBJ2-5; TRBD2 aligns across 12 bases. The CDR3 contains 15 residues. After removal of 2 bases from V and 5 bases from J, the junction contained 3 bases not matched to a gene. Germline V gene sequence: CDR1 LGHDT, CDR2 YNNKEL (reference sequence).

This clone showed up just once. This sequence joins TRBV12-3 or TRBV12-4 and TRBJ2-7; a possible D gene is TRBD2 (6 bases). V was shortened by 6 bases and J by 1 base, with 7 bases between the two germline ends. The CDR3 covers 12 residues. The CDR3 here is CASREGSYEQYF. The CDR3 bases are TGTGCCAGCAGGGAGGGGTCCTACGAGCAGTACTTC.

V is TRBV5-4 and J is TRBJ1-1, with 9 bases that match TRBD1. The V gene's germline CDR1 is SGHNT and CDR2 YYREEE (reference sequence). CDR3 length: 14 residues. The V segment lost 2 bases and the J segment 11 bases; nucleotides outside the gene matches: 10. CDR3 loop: CASSLQGAKADAFF. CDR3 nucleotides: TGTGCCAGCAGCTTACAGGGGGCCAAGGCCGATGCTTTCTTT.

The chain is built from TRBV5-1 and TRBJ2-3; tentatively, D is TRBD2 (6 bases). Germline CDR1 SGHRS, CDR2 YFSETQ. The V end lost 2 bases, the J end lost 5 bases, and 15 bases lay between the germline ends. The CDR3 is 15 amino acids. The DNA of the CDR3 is TGCGCCAGCAGCTTTGGCCGGGACGGGGGAGATACGCAGTATTTT. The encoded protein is CASSFGRDGGDTQYF.

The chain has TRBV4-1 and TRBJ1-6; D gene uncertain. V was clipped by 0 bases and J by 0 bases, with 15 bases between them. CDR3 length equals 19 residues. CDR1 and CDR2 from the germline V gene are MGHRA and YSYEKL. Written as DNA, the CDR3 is TGCGCCAGCAGCCAAGATCGCGTGCGACGGGGCTCCTATAATTCACCCCTCCACTTT. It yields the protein CASSQDRVRRGSYNSPLHF.

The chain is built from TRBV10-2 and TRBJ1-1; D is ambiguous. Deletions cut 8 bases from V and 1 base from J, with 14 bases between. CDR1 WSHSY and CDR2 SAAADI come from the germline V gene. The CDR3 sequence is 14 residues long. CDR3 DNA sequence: TGCGCCAGCCTCGACCGTTGGGAGAACACTGAAGCTTTCTTT. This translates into CASLDRWENTEAFF.

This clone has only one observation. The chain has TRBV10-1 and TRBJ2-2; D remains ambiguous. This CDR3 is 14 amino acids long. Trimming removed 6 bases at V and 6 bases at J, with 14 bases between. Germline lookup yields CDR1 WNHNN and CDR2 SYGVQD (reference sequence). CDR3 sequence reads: CASRPRIGAGELFF. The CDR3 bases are TGCGCCAGCAGGCCACGGATTGGGGCCGGGGAGCTGTTTTTT.

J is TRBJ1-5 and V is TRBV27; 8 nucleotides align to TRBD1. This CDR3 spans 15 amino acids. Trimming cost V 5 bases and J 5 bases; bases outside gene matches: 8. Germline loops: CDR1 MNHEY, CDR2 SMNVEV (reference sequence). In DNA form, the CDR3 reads TGTGCCAGCAGTCCGAGGACAGGGATACATCAGCCCCAGCATTTT. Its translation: CASSPRTGIHQPQHF.

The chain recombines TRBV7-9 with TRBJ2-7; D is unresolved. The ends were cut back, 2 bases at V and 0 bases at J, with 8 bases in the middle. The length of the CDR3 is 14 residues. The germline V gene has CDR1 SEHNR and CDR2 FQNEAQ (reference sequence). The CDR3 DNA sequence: TGTGCCAGCAGCTTAACCGCAGCCTCCTACGAGCAGTACTTC. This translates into CASSLTAASYEQYF.

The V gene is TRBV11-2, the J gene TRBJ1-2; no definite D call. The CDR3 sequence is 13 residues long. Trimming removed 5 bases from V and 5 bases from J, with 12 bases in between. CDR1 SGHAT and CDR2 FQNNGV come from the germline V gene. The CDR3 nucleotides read TGTGCCAGCAGCCAAGACGGGTATTATGGCTACACCTTC. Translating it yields CASSQDGYYGYTF.